A selection of T cell receptor beta chains follows, all from one sample in a study of CD8 T cells in Susac syndrome. TCRdb re-derived calls from the immunoSEQ multiplex PCR reads in MiXCR, one entry per CDR3 protein. This table holds 400,000 to 550,000 distinct CDR3 sequences, about 85% found once. Sequencing was done on a sample of CD8+ T cells from PBMCs. The source is a human donor with multiple sclerosis. The CDR3 runs from the conserved cysteine through the conserved F or W. A D gene is named only where the DNA matches it firmly. Not every row has a clone size; where given, it reads once, few, many or a size class.

clone_size,j_call,v_call,d_call,cdr3_nt,cdr3_aa
NA,TRBJ2-7,TRBV5-4,NA,TGTGCCAGCAGTCTCGGGCTACAACGGGGGCAGTACTTC,CASSLGLQRGQYF
NA,TRBJ2-2,TRBV6-5,NA,TGTGCCAGCAGTTACGAGACCGGGGAGCTGTTTTTT,CASSYETGELFF
once,TRBJ1-4,TRBV19,NA,TGTGCTACAGGATACGACAGGAGAAATGAAAAACTGTTTTTT,CATGYDRRNEKLFF
NA,TRBJ1-6,TRBV4-1,NA,TGCGCCAGCAGCCAAGATGTAGGGGAGGCTTCACCCCTCCACTTT,CASSQDVGEASPLHF
NA,TRBJ2-7,TRBV6-1,NA,TGTGCCAGCAGTGTGCAGGGATGGAACGAGCAGTACTTC,CASSVQGWNEQYF
NA,TRBJ2-5,TRBV7-6,TRBD1,TGTGCCAGCAGCCCGGGGACAGACTTCGACGGGACCCAGTACTTC,CASSPGTDFDGTQYF
NA,TRBJ2-2,TRBV4-1,NA,TGCGCCAGCAGCCAATACCAGGGGTATACCGGGGAGCTGTTTTTT,CASSQYQGYTGELFF
few,TRBJ1-1,TRBV4-1,NA,TGCGCCAGCAGCCAAGCGGCTATGAACACTGAAGCTTTCTTT,CASSQAAMNTEAFF
NA,TRBJ2-2,TRBV18,NA,TGTGCCAGCTCACCACCGGGACCCGGGGAGCTGTTTTTT,CASSPPGPGELFF
NA,TRBJ1-1,TRBV30,NA,TGTGCCTGGAGTGTCGTTCCAGGGTGGTACGCTTTCTTT,CAWSVVPGWYAFF
many,TRBJ2-7,TRBV4-1,NA,TGTGCCAGCAGCCAAGTTGGAAGCTCCTACGAGCAGTACTTC,CASSQVGSSYEQYF
NA,TRBJ2-1,TRBV5-1,NA,TGCGCCAGCAGCTTCGGATTAGTGGGGTTGAGGGACGGTGAGCAGTTCTTC,CASSFGLVGLRDGEQFF
NA,TRBJ2-7,TRBV25-1,NA,TGTGCCAGCAGTGAGTTCGCTGACTCCTACGAGCAGTACTTC,CASSEFADSYEQYF
NA,TRBJ2-7,TRBV30,NA,TGTGCCTGGAGTGAAATTAGCTACGAGCAGTACTTC,CAWSEISYEQYF
NA,TRBJ2-7,TRBV19,NA,TGTGCCAGTAGTATCCAGGTGGCCTACGAGCAGTACTTC,CASSIQVAYEQYF
once,TRBJ2-3,TRBV3-1,NA,TGTGCCAGCAGCCAAGCGGGTGGGGTCGATACGCAGTATTTT,CASSQAGGVDTQYF
once,TRBJ2-7,TRBV28,NA,TGTGCCATCCGAGGACCGAGCACCTACGAGCAGTACTTC,CAIRGPSTYEQYF
NA,TRBJ2-1,TRBV20-1,TRBD2,TGCAGTGCTAGAGATGTGGCTAGCGGGGGCCTAGAGAATGAGCAGTTCTTC,CSARDVASGGLENEQFF
NA,TRBJ2-3,TRBV9,TRBD2,TGTGCCAGCAGCCCTAGCGGGAGCACAGATACGCAGTATTTT,CASSPSGSTDTQYF
NA,TRBJ2-1,TRBV7-9,NA,TGTGCCAGCAGCCTTTCCGGGACAACATACTACAATGAGCAGTTCTTC,CASSLSGTTYYNEQFF
NA,TRBJ1-1,TRBV6-5,TRBD1,TGTGCCAGCAGGGTAGGGCAGGGGGTTTGGGAAGCTTTCTTT,CASRVGQGVWEAFF
NA,TRBJ1-6,TRBV19,TRBD1,TGTGCCGTGGGGACAGCGTATAATTCACCCCTCCACTTT,CAVGTAYNSPLHF
NA,TRBJ1-5,TRBV4-1,NA,TGCGCCAGCAGCCAAGCATCGACAGGTAGCAATCAGCCCCAGCATTTT,CASSQASTGSNQPQHF
NA,TRBJ2-5,TRBV7-2,TRBD1,TGTGCCAGCAGCTTAGGGGACAGGGGCTTCCAAGAGACCCAGTACTTC,CASSLGDRGFQETQYF
NA,TRBJ2-3,TRBV30,NA,TGTGCCTGGAGTGGTAACAGTGGTTCCGCAGATACGCAGTATTTT,CAWSGNSGSADTQYF
NA,TRBJ2-1,TRBV29-1,TRBD2,TGCAGCGTGGAAACTAGCGGGCCATACAATGAGCAGTTCTTC,CSVETSGPYNEQFF
NA,TRBJ2-7,TRBV19,NA,TGTGCCAGTAGTATGGGCGGCCTGGACTACGAGCAGTACTTC,CASSMGGLDYEQYF
NA,TRBJ2-3,TRBV7-9,NA,TGTGCCAGCAGCTCCCTTCTGGAAGATACGCAGTATTTT,CASSSLLEDTQYF
NA,TRBJ2-1,TRBV4-1,TRBD2,TGCGCCAGCAGCCGGACTAGATACAATGAGCAGTTCTTC,CASSRTRYNEQFF
NA,TRBJ2-1,TRBV4-1,TRBD2,TGCGCCAGCAGCCAACGACTAGCAAGCTCCTACAATGAGCAGTTCTTC,CASSQRLASSYNEQFF
once,TRBJ2-1,TRBV5-1,NA,TGCGCCAGCAGCTTGGCCCATAGGCAGCCCCCGGGGGATGAGCAGTTCTTC,CASSLAHRQPPGDEQFF
NA,TRBJ2-1,TRBV7-9,NA,TGTGCCAGCAGCTACGGGGCCGATGAGCAGTTCTTC,CASSYGADEQFF
NA,TRBJ1-4,TRBV7-6,NA,TGTGCCAGCAGCTCCCCGGGGTATGAAAAACTGTTTTTT,CASSSPGYEKLFF
NA,TRBJ2-1,TRBV10-3,NA,TGTGCCATCAGTGAGTCGTATCAGGCGGCCCTTTTCGAGCAGTTCTTC,CAISESYQAALFEQFF
once,TRBJ1-6,TRBV7-9,NA,TGTGCCAGCAGTAAGGACAGCTCACCCCTCCACTTT,CASSKDSSPLHF
few,TRBJ2-2,TRBV6-5,TRBD1,TGTGCCAGCAGACCGACAGGGAATACCGGGGAGCTGTTTTTT,CASRPTGNTGELFF